This TCR beta chain was captured by sequencing in a study of PD-1 blockade in classical Hodgkin lymphoma. Time point meaning: cycle 4 day 1 (C4D1), after more than five weeks of nivolumab. After autologous stem cell transplantation all patients relapsed, and prior brentuximab vedotin exposure differed between cohorts. Germline-derived CDR1 and CDR2 are SGHTA and FQGNSA. V lost 1 base and J 1 base, leaving 8 bases between the germline ends. This CDR3 region has 14 residues. Some clones are missing from TCRdb's copy, which holds only in-frame ones; the method was immunoSEQ multiplex PCR. Of about 50,000 clones listed, about 75% are singletons.

This sample comprised peripheral blood mononuclear cells (PBMCs), obtained before the fourth cycle of nivolumab. The source is a human donor with classical Hodgkin lymphoma. V usage is TRBV7-2 and J usage is TRBJ2-7, with no clear D. In DNA form, the CDR3 reads TGTGCCAGCAGCTTAGAACTGCCTTCCTACGAGCAGTACTTC. This sequence encodes CASSLELPSYEQYF.